The T cell receptor beta chain described here comes from a study of T cells in tuberculosis. Study context: Sequenced TCRs come from CD1B-GMM tetramer-binding T cells. The study's findings and limits: Active tuberculosis patients had shorter CDR3-alpha; the beta difference was nonsignificant.

The time point denotes: new active TB diagnosis, blood taken before or within 7 days of starting treatment. Positive smear microscopy and/or M. tuberculosis culture confirmed active disease. Germline CDR1 is GTSNPN and CDR2 is SVGIG (reference sequence). The CDR3 totals 12 residues. The V end was cut by 7 bases, the J end by 0 bases, with 9 bases between. TCRdb's table, derived via immunoSEQ multiplex PCR, lists solely in-frame clones and lacks some. This table holds 25,000 to 35,000 clones, roughly 94% found once. Comments on this clone: Antigen specificity is unknown.

The origin of this receptor is an adult with tuberculosis. Sequenced here: PBMCs, sampled at tuberculosis diagnosis. The rearrangement uses TRBV30 and TRBJ1-1; D is undetermined. CDR3: CAYDGVNTEAFF. The DNA of the CDR3 is TGTGCCTACGACGGGGTGAACACTGAAGCTTTCTTT.